This entry describes one TCR beta chain. Per the original data handling: The assay estimated nucleated cells by amplifying reference gene primers. Sequencing was performed with immunoSEQ multiplex PCR; in TCRdb, only in-frame clones are kept and a portion is missing. That table is the source of V, J and clone size, and D and trimming were worked out from the DNA. In the table there are over 90,000 clones, around 87% of which are singletons. The CDR3 has 17 amino acids. This specimen belongs to a study of blood T cell repertoires in COVID-19. Study in general: Sites across the United States, Italy and Spain contributed samples from acute and convalescent COVID-19.

Material: peripheral blood. This TCR was sampled from a human donor in a cohort sampled during active COVID-19. The V call is TRBV7-5, the J call TRBJ2-2; the D segment call TRBD2 is taken from the table without a DNA check. TRBV7-5 constitutes a pseudogene. CDR3 bases: TGTGTCAGAACCCCCCTGAGACTAGCGGGGTACACCGGGGAGCTGTTTTTT. Amino acids: CVRTPLRLAGYTGELFF.